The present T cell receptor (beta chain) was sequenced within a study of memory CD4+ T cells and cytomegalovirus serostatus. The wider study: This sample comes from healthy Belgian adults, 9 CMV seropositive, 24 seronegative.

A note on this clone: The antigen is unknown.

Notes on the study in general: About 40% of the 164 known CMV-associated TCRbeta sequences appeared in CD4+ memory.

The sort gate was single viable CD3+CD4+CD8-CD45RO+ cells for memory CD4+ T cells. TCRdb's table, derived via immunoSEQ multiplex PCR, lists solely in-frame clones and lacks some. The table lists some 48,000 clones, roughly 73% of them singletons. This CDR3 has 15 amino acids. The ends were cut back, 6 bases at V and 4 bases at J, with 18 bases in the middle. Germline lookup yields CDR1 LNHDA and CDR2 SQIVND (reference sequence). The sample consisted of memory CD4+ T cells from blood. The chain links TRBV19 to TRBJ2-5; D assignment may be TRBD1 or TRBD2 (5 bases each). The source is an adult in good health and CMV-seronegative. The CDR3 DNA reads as TGTGCCAGTAGGGTTTCAGGGCTTGGGGGAGAGACCCAGTACTTC. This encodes CASRVSGLGGETQYF. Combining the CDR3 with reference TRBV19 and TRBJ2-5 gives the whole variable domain DGGITQSPKYLFRKEGQNVTLSCEQNLNHDAMYWYRQDPGQGLRLIYYSQIVNDFQKGDIAEGYSVSREKKESFPLTVTSAQKNPTAFYLCASRVSGLGGETQYFGPGTRLLVL.